The present TCR beta chain was sequenced within a study of cytomegalovirus exposure and HLA in healthy donors. Study overall: Out of 180 million or so T cells, an earlier analysis found about 100 million unique TCR beta sequences in total. Study results and limitations: Rare TCR sequences predominated, though certain public TCRs were found in many donors. Donors belonging to an Asian-associated ancestry cluster reportedly showed fewer N-insertions in productive TCRs than the approximately 690-donor mean, according to what a later analysis found.

Per germline, CDR1 ENHRY and CDR2 SYGVKD. With V trimmed by 7 bases and J by 0 bases, 6 bases remained unmatched. CDR3 length: 15 residues. On this clone: Its antigen is unidentified.

The primer mix had 60 Vbeta and 13 Jbeta primers. Using immunoSEQ multiplex PCR, the repertoire was profiled, and TCRdb retains in-frame clones only, with some absent. The sample totals 150,000 to 200,000 clones. The chain combines TRBV10-3 with TRBJ1-3; 7 bases line up with TRBD1. Sequenced material: PBMCs. This receptor was obtained from a man aged 25 to 40 in good health and CMV-seronegative. The CDR3: CAIMAAGGSGNTIYF. The CDR3 DNA reads TGTGCCATCATGGCTGCAGGGGGCTCTGGAAACACCATATATTTT.